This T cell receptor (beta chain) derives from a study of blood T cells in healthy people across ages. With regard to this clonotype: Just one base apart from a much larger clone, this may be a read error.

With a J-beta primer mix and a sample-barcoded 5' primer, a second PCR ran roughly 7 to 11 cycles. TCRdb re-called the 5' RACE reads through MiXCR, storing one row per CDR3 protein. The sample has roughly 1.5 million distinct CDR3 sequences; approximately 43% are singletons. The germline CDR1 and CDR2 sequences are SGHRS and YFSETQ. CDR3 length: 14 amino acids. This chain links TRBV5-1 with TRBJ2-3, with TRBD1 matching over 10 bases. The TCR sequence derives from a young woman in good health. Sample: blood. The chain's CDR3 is CASWDRGMRDMQYF. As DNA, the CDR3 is TGCGCCAGCTGGGACAGGGGAATGAGAGATATGCAGTATTTT.